Listed below are T cell receptor beta chains from one sample, sequenced in a study of cytotoxic CD8 clonotypes in ibrutinib-treated CLL. Sequencing was performed with immunoSEQ multiplex PCR; in TCRdb, only in-frame clones are kept and a portion is missing. Found here are roughly 200,000 clones, 79% of them singletons; the top ten hold about an eighth. The specimen was PBMCs, collected after 12 months of ibrutinib treatment. The source is a human donor with chronic lymphocytic leukemia. CDR3s include the opening cysteine and the closing phenylalanine or tryptophan. The D gene is left open where the match is weak. Not every row has a clone size; where given, it reads once, few, many or a size class.

J gene: TRBJ1-1
D gene: TRBD1
clone size: NA
V gene: TRBV25-1
CDR3 protein: CASTPGKGAGGAFF
CDR3 DNA: TGTGCCAGCACCCCAGGGAAGGGGGCCGGGGGAGCTTTCTTT

J gene: TRBJ2-3
D gene: NA
clone size: once
V gene: TRBV2
CDR3 protein: CASSEGPTTDTQYF
CDR3 DNA: TGTGCCAGCAGTGAAGGTCCGACCACAGATACGCAGTATTTT

J gene: TRBJ1-1
D gene: NA
clone size: NA
V gene: TRBV7-3
CDR3 protein: CASSLTGNTEAFF
CDR3 DNA: TGTGCCAGCAGCTTAACAGGGAACACTGAAGCTTTCTTT

J gene: TRBJ1-2
D gene: NA
clone size: NA
V gene: TRBV28
CDR3 protein: CASSLGGGNYGYTF
CDR3 DNA: TGTGCCAGCAGTTTAGGCGGAGGAAACTATGGCTACACCTTC

J gene: TRBJ2-7
D gene: TRBD2
clone size: NA
V gene: TRBV6-5
CDR3 protein: CASRRGLAGYEQYF
CDR3 DNA: TGTGCCAGCAGGCGGGGACTAGCGGGTTACGAGCAGTACTTC

J gene: TRBJ2-7
D gene: NA
clone size: NA
V gene: TRBV20-1
CDR3 protein: CSALLWNEQYF
CDR3 DNA: TGCAGTGCTCTCCTCTGGAACGAGCAGTACTTC

J gene: TRBJ2-1
D gene: NA
clone size: NA
V gene: TRBV9
CDR3 protein: CASSAPGAVYNEQFF
CDR3 DNA: TGTGCCAGCAGCGCTCCGGGGGCAGTCTACAATGAGCAGTTCTTC

J gene: TRBJ1-2
D gene: NA
clone size: few
V gene: TRBV19
CDR3 protein: CASSMGARGYTF
CDR3 DNA: TGTGCCAGTAGTATGGGGGCGCGGGGCTACACCTTC

J gene: TRBJ2-7
D gene: NA
clone size: NA
V gene: TRBV5-6
CDR3 protein: CASSLGQSYEQYF
CDR3 DNA: TGTGCCAGCAGCTTGGGACAGAGCTACGAGCAGTACTTC

J gene: TRBJ2-2
D gene: NA
clone size: NA
V gene: TRBV19
CDR3 protein: CASSIVLAFGELFF
CDR3 DNA: TGTGCCAGTAGCATCGTCCTAGCATTCGGGGAGCTGTTTTTT

J gene: TRBJ2-7
D gene: NA
clone size: NA
V gene: TRBV11-2
CDR3 protein: CASSHGSSYEQYF
CDR3 DNA: TGTGCCAGCAGCCACGGGTCTTCATACGAGCAGTACTTC

J gene: TRBJ2-7
D gene: TRBD2
clone size: NA
V gene: TRBV5-4
CDR3 protein: CASSFETSPHEQYF
CDR3 DNA: TGTGCCAGCAGCTTCGAGACTAGCCCTCACGAGCAGTACTTC

J gene: TRBJ2-3
D gene: NA
clone size: NA
V gene: TRBV6-6
CDR3 protein: CASSWGAGDTQYF
CDR3 DNA: TGTGCCAGCAGTTGGGGTGCGGGAGATACGCAGTATTTT

J gene: TRBJ1-3
D gene: NA
clone size: NA
V gene: TRBV5-4
CDR3 protein: CASSLTTGTAGNTIYF
CDR3 DNA: TGTGCCAGCAGCCTGACGACAGGAACGGCTGGAAACACCATATATTTT

J gene: TRBJ2-5
D gene: NA
clone size: NA
V gene: TRBV5-8
CDR3 protein: CASSFSGQETQYF
CDR3 DNA: TGTGCCAGCAGCTTCAGCGGCCAAGAGACCCAGTACTTC

J gene: TRBJ2-2
D gene: NA
clone size: NA
V gene: TRBV5-8
CDR3 protein: CASSLRGVTGELFF
CDR3 DNA: TGTGCCAGCAGCTTGAGAGGGGTTACCGGGGAGCTGTTTTTT

J gene: TRBJ2-5
D gene: TRBD1
clone size: NA
V gene: TRBV5-8
CDR3 protein: CASSERTGGQETQYF
CDR3 DNA: TGTGCCAGCAGCGAAAGGACAGGGGGCCAAGAGACCCAGTACTTC

J gene: TRBJ2-7
D gene: TRBD1
clone size: NA
V gene: TRBV25-1
CDR3 protein: CASSVTGFHEQYF
CDR3 DNA: TGTGCCAGCAGCGTGACAGGGTTCCACGAGCAGTACTTC

J gene: TRBJ1-5
D gene: TRBD1
clone size: NA
V gene: TRBV7-8
CDR3 protein: CASSLFEGAPTHF
CDR3 DNA: TGTGCCAGCAGCTTATTTGAGGGGGCCCCAACGCATTTT

J gene: TRBJ2-3
D gene: TRBD1
clone size: NA
V gene: TRBV19
CDR3 protein: CASRDGTALTDTQYF
CDR3 DNA: TGTGCCAGTAGGGACGGGACAGCTCTCACAGATACGCAGTATTTT

J gene: TRBJ2-2
D gene: NA
clone size: NA
V gene: TRBV6-1
CDR3 protein: CASIGVANTGELFF
CDR3 DNA: TGTGCCAGCATAGGGGTCGCGAACACCGGGGAGCTGTTTTTT

J gene: TRBJ2-7
D gene: NA
clone size: NA
V gene: TRBV6-5
CDR3 protein: CASSYWRGQTYEQYF
CDR3 DNA: TGTGCCAGCAGTTACTGGAGGGGACAGACCTACGAGCAGTACTTC

J gene: TRBJ2-5
D gene: NA
clone size: once
V gene: TRBV11-2
CDR3 protein: CASSLERPGEQETQYF
CDR3 DNA: TGTGCCAGCAGCTTAGAACGCCCGGGGGAGCAAGAGACCCAGTACTTC

J gene: TRBJ1-1
D gene: TRBD1
clone size: NA
V gene: TRBV28
CDR3 protein: CASSDRVVGTEAFF
CDR3 DNA: TGTGCCAGCAGTGACAGGGTTGTTGGGACTGAAGCTTTCTTT

J gene: TRBJ2-3
D gene: NA
clone size: NA
V gene: TRBV9
CDR3 protein: CASSAYITRTDTQYF
CDR3 DNA: TGTGCCAGCAGCGCCTACATCACCCGCACAGATACGCAGTATTTT

J gene: TRBJ1-2
D gene: NA
clone size: many
V gene: TRBV10-3
CDR3 protein: CAISDARGGGGYTF
CDR3 DNA: TGTGCCATCAGTGACGCCAGGGGCGGTGGCGGCTACACCTTC

J gene: TRBJ1-2
D gene: NA
clone size: few
V gene: TRBV28
CDR3 protein: CASSFGGQGYGYTF
CDR3 DNA: TGTGCCAGCAGTTTTGGGGGCCAGGGCTATGGCTACACCTTC

J gene: TRBJ1-1
D gene: TRBD1
clone size: once
V gene: TRBV30
CDR3 protein: CAWSFSRGRTEAFF
CDR3 DNA: TGTGCCTGGAGTTTTTCCAGGGGGCGAACTGAAGCTTTCTTT

J gene: TRBJ2-7
D gene: TRBD1
clone size: NA
V gene: TRBV6-1
CDR3 protein: CASSENRRDRGHEQYF
CDR3 DNA: TGTGCCAGCAGCGAAAACCGCCGGGACAGGGGGCACGAGCAGTACTTC

J gene: TRBJ2-7
D gene: TRBD2
clone size: NA
V gene: TRBV18
CDR3 protein: CASSPTSGRAGEQYF
CDR3 DNA: TGTGCCAGCTCTCCTACTAGCGGGAGGGCCGGCGAGCAGTACTTC

J gene: TRBJ2-2
D gene: NA
clone size: NA
V gene: TRBV7-9
CDR3 protein: CASTLAGPSRRLTGELFF
CDR3 DNA: TGTGCCAGCACCTTAGCCGGTCCAAGTCGCAGACTCACCGGGGAGCTGTTTTTT

J gene: TRBJ2-2
D gene: NA
clone size: NA
V gene: TRBV29-1
CDR3 protein: CSVRDTNTGELFF
CDR3 DNA: TGCAGCGTTAGGGACACCAACACCGGGGAGCTGTTTTTT

J gene: TRBJ2-7
D gene: NA
clone size: NA
V gene: TRBV5-1
CDR3 protein: CASSGAPHPEQYF
CDR3 DNA: TGCGCCAGCAGCGGCGCGCCGCATCCCGAGCAGTACTTC

J gene: TRBJ1-3
D gene: NA
clone size: NA
V gene: TRBV28
CDR3 protein: CASTHWEGPSSGNTIYF
CDR3 DNA: TGTGCCAGCACCCATTGGGAGGGACCGTCCTCTGGAAACACCATATATTTT

J gene: TRBJ2-7
D gene: NA
clone size: NA
V gene: TRBV9
CDR3 protein: CASSVGDTYYEQYF
CDR3 DNA: TGTGCCAGCAGCGTAGGGGACACCTACTACGAGCAGTACTTC

J gene: TRBJ2-5
D gene: TRBD2
clone size: few
V gene: TRBV2
CDR3 protein: CASRPAGGKETQYF
CDR3 DNA: TGTGCCAGCAGGCCAGCGGGGGGGAAAGAGACCCAGTACTTC

J gene: TRBJ1-3
D gene: NA
clone size: NA
V gene: TRBV27
CDR3 protein: CASSPDWFSGNTIYF
CDR3 DNA: TGTGCCAGCAGTCCGGACTGGTTCTCTGGAAACACCATATATTTT

J gene: TRBJ2-6
D gene: NA
clone size: once
V gene: TRBV7-9
CDR3 protein: CASSLAGSGANVLTF
CDR3 DNA: TGTGCCAGCAGCTTAGCCGGGTCTGGGGCCAACGTCCTGACTTTC

J gene: TRBJ2-5
D gene: TRBD1
clone size: NA
V gene: TRBV2
CDR3 protein: CASRLTGGAETQYF
CDR3 DNA: TGTGCCAGCAGACTTACAGGGGGCGCGGAGACCCAGTACTTC

J gene: TRBJ2-3
D gene: NA
clone size: NA
V gene: TRBV30
CDR3 protein: CAWSGYLDTQYF
CDR3 DNA: TGTGCCTGGAGTGGATATTTGGATACGCAGTATTTT

J gene: TRBJ2-7
D gene: NA
clone size: NA
V gene: TRBV7-9
CDR3 protein: CASSPAPGTYEQYF
CDR3 DNA: TGTGCCAGCAGCCCAGCCCCCGGCACCTACGAGCAGTACTTC

J gene: TRBJ2-7
D gene: NA
clone size: NA
V gene: TRBV7-9
CDR3 protein: CASSSRQDEQYF
CDR3 DNA: TGTGCCAGCAGCTCGAGACAGGACGAGCAGTACTTC

J gene: TRBJ1-1
D gene: NA
clone size: NA
V gene: TRBV18
CDR3 protein: CASSPTGTSTEAFF
CDR3 DNA: TGTGCCAGCTCACCCACAGGGACGAGCACTGAAGCTTTCTTT

J gene: TRBJ1-5
D gene: NA
clone size: NA
V gene: TRBV28
CDR3 protein: CASSVFQPQHF
CDR3 DNA: TGTGCCAGCAGTGTGTTTCAGCCCCAGCATTTT